The source of this T cell receptor (beta chain) is a study of shared clonotypes between healthy human individuals. Points from the study as a whole: Incomplete sequencing of sorted subsets was indicated by rarefaction despite large depth. Among donors, sharing of clonotypes was expected to be affected by sequencing depth.

About this clone itself: Antigen: not known.

Only CD45RO-negative cells positively selected for CCR7 counted as naive CD8 cells, so terminally differentiated effector memory CD45RA+ cells were excluded. This CDR3 is 14 amino acids long. Germline CDR1 reads MDHEN; CDR2 reads SYDVKM. Trimming took 2 bases from V and 4 from J; bases not matched to a gene: 5. This table comes from immunoSEQ multiplex PCR, and its TCRdb copy is limited to in-frame clones, with some not included. The sample lists about 610,000 clones, 95% to 96% occurring once. The origin of this receptor is a woman younger than 45 in good health. The chain employs TRBV28 and TRBJ2-7, with TRBD2 identical over 7 bases. The sequencing input was naive CD8+ T cells sorted from blood. CDR3 coding DNA: TGTGCCAGCAGTTTAACCCGGGAGGATTACGAGCAGTACTTC. It translates to CASSLTREDYEQYF.